These T cell receptor beta chains were read from a single sample in a study of cytomegalovirus exposure and HLA in healthy donors. Profiling relied on immunoSEQ multiplex PCR, and the TCRdb table lists in-frame clones only, not all of them. The table lists more than 200,000 clones, more than 60% of them singletons. Sequencing input: PBMCs. These receptors were taken from a girl aged 2-10 years in good health and CMV-seronegative. Each CDR3 is given with its conserved first and last residue. D genes are given only for firm matches. A clone size is listed for some rows: how often the clone was seen (once, few, many), or a class if it is expanded.

v_call: TRBV7-9; clone_size: NA; j_call: TRBJ1-1; d_call: TRBD1; cdr3_nt: TGTGCCAGCAGCGTGCACGACAGGGACACTGAAGCTTTCTTT; cdr3_aa: CASSVHDRDTEAFF
v_call: TRBV5-6; clone_size: NA; j_call: TRBJ2-7; d_call: NA; cdr3_nt: TGTGCCAGCAGCTTGGTCGGTTACGAGCAGTACTTC; cdr3_aa: CASSLVGYEQYF
v_call: TRBV6-1; clone_size: NA; j_call: TRBJ2-2; d_call: NA; cdr3_nt: TGTGCCAGCAGGGCCGGGACACTGAACACCGGGGAGCTGTTTTTT; cdr3_aa: CASRAGTLNTGELFF
v_call: TRBV2; clone_size: NA; j_call: TRBJ2-3; d_call: TRBD1; cdr3_nt: TGTGCCAGCAGACCGACAGGGAGTGCAGATACGCAGTATTTT; cdr3_aa: CASRPTGSADTQYF
v_call: TRBV6-5; clone_size: NA; j_call: TRBJ2-7; d_call: NA; cdr3_nt: TGTGCCAGCAGTTACTCGGTTAACCCATACAACGAGCAGTACTTC; cdr3_aa: CASSYSVNPYNEQYF
v_call: TRBV5-1; clone_size: NA; j_call: TRBJ2-1; d_call: NA; cdr3_nt: TGCGCCAGCAGCCTCGGGGTTGAGCAGTTCTTC; cdr3_aa: CASSLGVEQFF
v_call: TRBV7-9; clone_size: NA; j_call: TRBJ1-1; d_call: NA; cdr3_nt: TGTGCCAGCAGCTCAGACGGAGCAGGGGCCTTGAACACTGAAGCTTTCTTT; cdr3_aa: CASSSDGAGALNTEAFF
v_call: TRBV25-1; clone_size: NA; j_call: TRBJ1-2; d_call: NA; cdr3_nt: TGTGCCAGCAGCTCCTCGGGAGGGACCTATGGCTACACCTTC; cdr3_aa: CASSSSGGTYGYTF
v_call: TRBV5-1; clone_size: NA; j_call: TRBJ2-3; d_call: NA; cdr3_nt: TGCGCCAGCAATGGGGGCGGGCCCCCTAGCACAGATACGCAGTATTTT; cdr3_aa: CASNGGGPPSTDTQYF
v_call: TRBV7-2; clone_size: NA; j_call: TRBJ1-2; d_call: TRBD1; cdr3_nt: TGTGCCAGCAGTCTAACAACCGGGACAGTTTTCTATGGCTACACCTTC; cdr3_aa: CASSLTTGTVFYGYTF
v_call: TRBV6-5; clone_size: NA; j_call: TRBJ2-7; d_call: TRBD2; cdr3_nt: TGTGCCAGCAGTTACTCGCTAGCGGGAGGGGCCTACGAGCAGTACTTC; cdr3_aa: CASSYSLAGGAYEQYF
v_call: TRBV5-5; clone_size: NA; j_call: TRBJ2-1; d_call: NA; cdr3_nt: TGTGCCAGCAGCTTGGCCAGGGGATACAATGAGCAGTTCTTC; cdr3_aa: CASSLARGYNEQFF
v_call: TRBV9; clone_size: NA; j_call: TRBJ2-1; d_call: NA; cdr3_nt: TGTGCCAGCAGCGTATCGGGATCTCCCACCAATGAGCAGTTCTTC; cdr3_aa: CASSVSGSPTNEQFF
v_call: TRBV7-9; clone_size: NA; j_call: TRBJ2-1; d_call: TRBD2; cdr3_nt: TGTGCCAGCAGCTTAGGGACTAGCGGGTCCTACAATGAGCAGTTCTTC; cdr3_aa: CASSLGTSGSYNEQFF
v_call: TRBV27; clone_size: NA; j_call: TRBJ1-5; d_call: NA; cdr3_nt: TGTGCCAGCAGTCGACAGGTGGACCGAAATCAGCCCCAGCATTTT; cdr3_aa: CASSRQVDRNQPQHF
v_call: TRBV5-6; clone_size: NA; j_call: TRBJ2-3; d_call: TRBD2; cdr3_nt: TGTGCCAGCAGCCCCGGGACTAGCGGGAGCACAGATACGCAGTATTTT; cdr3_aa: CASSPGTSGSTDTQYF
v_call: TRBV10-3; clone_size: NA; j_call: TRBJ2-2; d_call: NA; cdr3_nt: TGTGCCATCAGTGAGCGGGACATCTCGAACACCGGGGAGCTGTTTTTT; cdr3_aa: CAISERDISNTGELFF
v_call: TRBV6-5; clone_size: NA; j_call: TRBJ2-7; d_call: NA; cdr3_nt: TGTGCCAGCAGTTACGGGACACCCCGGGAGTACTTC; cdr3_aa: CASSYGTPREYF
v_call: TRBV11-3; clone_size: NA; j_call: TRBJ1-1; d_call: TRBD1; cdr3_nt: TGTGCCAGCAGCTCGAACAGGGGGCCCGACACTGAAGCTTTCTTT; cdr3_aa: CASSSNRGPDTEAFF
v_call: TRBV4-1; clone_size: NA; j_call: TRBJ2-3; d_call: TRBD2; cdr3_nt: TGCGCCAGCAGCCACCGACCCCATATTGGGGGGGGTGATGCAGATACGCAGTATTTT; cdr3_aa: CASSHRPHIGGGDADTQYF
v_call: TRBV10-2; clone_size: NA; j_call: TRBJ2-7; d_call: TRBD1; cdr3_nt: TGCGCCAGCAGGGGACAGTGGAGGTCCTACGAGCAGTACTTC; cdr3_aa: CASRGQWRSYEQYF
v_call: TRBV12-2; clone_size: NA; j_call: TRBJ2-2; d_call: NA; cdr3_nt: TGTGCAAGTCGCTTAGCGGGGAGGTACACCGGGGAGCTGTTTTTT; cdr3_aa: CASRLAGRYTGELFF
v_call: TRBV7-9; clone_size: few; j_call: TRBJ2-2; d_call: NA; cdr3_nt: TGTGCCAGCAGCCCCGCGGGGAACACCGGGGAGCTGTTTTTT; cdr3_aa: CASSPAGNTGELFF
v_call: TRBV9; clone_size: NA; j_call: TRBJ1-2; d_call: NA; cdr3_nt: TGTGCCAGCAGCCCCGCCGAGGGTTGGATCACCTTC; cdr3_aa: CASSPAEGWITF
v_call: TRBV4-1; clone_size: NA; j_call: TRBJ2-1; d_call: TRBD2; cdr3_nt: TGCGCCAGCAGCCAAGGGGCGCTAGCGGGAGGCTACAATGAGCAGTTCTTC; cdr3_aa: CASSQGALAGGYNEQFF
v_call: TRBV18; clone_size: once; j_call: TRBJ1-6; d_call: NA; cdr3_nt: TGTGCCAGCTCACCAGGGGAGGGGCGGAATTCACCCCTCCACTTT; cdr3_aa: CASSPGEGRNSPLHF
v_call: TRBV4-1; clone_size: NA; j_call: TRBJ1-5; d_call: NA; cdr3_nt: TGCGCCAGCAGCCAAGATACCTGGACAAGCAATCAGCCCCAGCATTTT; cdr3_aa: CASSQDTWTSNQPQHF
v_call: TRBV5-1; clone_size: NA; j_call: TRBJ1-2; d_call: TRBD1; cdr3_nt: TGCGCCAGCAGGGAGATGGACGGGACAGGCTATGGCTACACCTTC; cdr3_aa: CASREMDGTGYGYTF
v_call: TRBV6-1; clone_size: NA; j_call: TRBJ1-2; d_call: TRBD1; cdr3_nt: TGTGCCAGCAGGGCCGGGACAGGGGAAGCGACCTTC; cdr3_aa: CASRAGTGEATF
v_call: TRBV30; clone_size: NA; j_call: TRBJ1-4; d_call: NA; cdr3_nt: TGTGCCTGGAGTAAGGGGCGCTTAGATGAAAAACTGTTTTTT; cdr3_aa: CAWSKGRLDEKLFF
v_call: TRBV5-6; clone_size: NA; j_call: TRBJ2-5; d_call: TRBD1; cdr3_nt: TGTGCCAGCAGTTCGGACAGGGGTAGCAAGCAGTACTTC; cdr3_aa: CASSSDRGSKQYF
v_call: TRBV12-5; clone_size: NA; j_call: TRBJ1-5; d_call: NA; cdr3_nt: TGTGCTAGTCCGAACCTTACCGGTGCTCAGCCCCAGCATTTT; cdr3_aa: CASPNLTGAQPQHF
v_call: TRBV10-3; clone_size: NA; j_call: TRBJ2-7; d_call: TRBD1; cdr3_nt: TGTGCCATCAGTCAGAGGGGGACAGCCGCGTACTACGAGCAGTACTTC; cdr3_aa: CAISQRGTAAYYEQYF
v_call: TRBV7-2; clone_size: NA; j_call: TRBJ1-1; d_call: NA; cdr3_nt: TGTGCCAGCAGCTTAATGGGCAGGGTCACTGAAGCTTTCTTT; cdr3_aa: CASSLMGRVTEAFF
v_call: TRBV27; clone_size: NA; j_call: TRBJ1-1; d_call: NA; cdr3_nt: TGTGCCAGCAGTCGGAGGGGCTTAAACACTGAAGCTTTCTTT; cdr3_aa: CASSRRGLNTEAFF
v_call: TRBV10-3; clone_size: NA; j_call: TRBJ1-2; d_call: NA; cdr3_nt: TGTGCCATCAGTCAGTCAATCTTACATGACTCTGGCGGCTATGGCTACACCTTC; cdr3_aa: CAISQSILHDSGGYGYTF
v_call: TRBV7-9; clone_size: NA; j_call: TRBJ1-1; d_call: NA; cdr3_nt: TGTGCCAGCAGCCCCAGGGTTGGGGATGGGAACACTGAAGCTTTCTTT; cdr3_aa: CASSPRVGDGNTEAFF
v_call: TRBV6-1; clone_size: NA; j_call: TRBJ1-4; d_call: NA; cdr3_nt: TGTGCCAACCACTTTGCAACTAATGAAAAACTGTTTTTT; cdr3_aa: CANHFATNEKLFF
v_call: TRBV19; clone_size: NA; j_call: TRBJ1-6; d_call: TRBD1; cdr3_nt: TGTGCCAGCCGCTTAACAGGGGACGGCGTGCCCCTCCACTTT; cdr3_aa: CASRLTGDGVPLHF
v_call: TRBV6-5; clone_size: once; j_call: TRBJ1-1; d_call: NA; cdr3_nt: TGTGCCAGCAGTTACTCGGACAGAGCGAACACTGAAGCTTTCTTT; cdr3_aa: CASSYSDRANTEAFF
v_call: TRBV18; clone_size: NA; j_call: TRBJ2-5; d_call: NA; cdr3_nt: TGTGCCAGCTCACCACCGTCCGAAGAGACCCAGTACTTC; cdr3_aa: CASSPPSEETQYF
v_call: TRBV29-1; clone_size: NA; j_call: TRBJ2-7; d_call: NA; cdr3_nt: TGCAGGTCTCCTCTAGAAAGCGACTACGAGCAGTACTTC; cdr3_aa: CRSPLESDYEQYF
v_call: TRBV9; clone_size: few; j_call: TRBJ1-1; d_call: NA; cdr3_nt: TGTGCCAGCAGCCCGAAGGGGGAATATAACACTGAAGCTTTCTTT; cdr3_aa: CASSPKGEYNTEAFF
v_call: TRBV14; clone_size: NA; j_call: TRBJ2-7; d_call: NA; cdr3_nt: TGTGCCAGCAGCCCCATCCCCTACAGGTTTGCCTACGAGCAGTACTTC; cdr3_aa: CASSPIPYRFAYEQYF
v_call: TRBV6-5; clone_size: NA; j_call: TRBJ1-2; d_call: NA; cdr3_nt: TGTGCCAGCAGTTTGGAGCAGGGGAGCTATGGCTACACCTTC; cdr3_aa: CASSLEQGSYGYTF
v_call: TRBV5-4; clone_size: NA; j_call: TRBJ2-2; d_call: NA; cdr3_nt: TGTGCCAGCAGCGGGGGGTGGACAAAGAACACCGGGGAGCTGTTTTTT; cdr3_aa: CASSGGWTKNTGELFF
v_call: TRBV7-9; clone_size: NA; j_call: TRBJ2-6; d_call: TRBD1; cdr3_nt: TGTGGGACAGGCCCTTCTGGGGCCAACGTCCTGACTTTC; cdr3_aa: CGTGPSGANVLTF
v_call: TRBV19; clone_size: NA; j_call: TRBJ1-1; d_call: NA; cdr3_nt: TGTGCCAGTAGTATGGGTGCAGGGGTCACTGAAGCTTTCTTT; cdr3_aa: CASSMGAGVTEAFF
v_call: TRBV27; clone_size: NA; j_call: TRBJ2-2; d_call: TRBD2; cdr3_nt: TGTGCCAGCAGTTTAGCGTCATGGAGCGGGGGCACCGGGGAGCTGTTTTTT; cdr3_aa: CASSLASWSGGTGELFF
v_call: TRBV15; clone_size: NA; j_call: TRBJ2-5; d_call: TRBD2; cdr3_nt: TGTGCCACCAGCAGATCCGGGACTAGGGGGGAGACCCAGTACTTC; cdr3_aa: CATSRSGTRGETQYF
v_call: TRBV18; clone_size: NA; j_call: TRBJ2-1; d_call: TRBD1; cdr3_nt: TGTGCCAGCTCAACTATAGGGGGCCCTAAGTTCTTC; cdr3_aa: CASSTIGGPKFF
v_call: TRBV12-1; clone_size: once; j_call: TRBJ2-5; d_call: NA; cdr3_nt: TGTGCCAGCAGCTTTTCTGCGGCCGCCAAAGGGACCCAGTACTTC; cdr3_aa: CASSFSAAAKGTQYF
v_call: TRBV2; clone_size: NA; j_call: TRBJ1-5; d_call: TRBD1; cdr3_nt: TGTGCCAGCAGCGTTGACAGGGTCGATCAGCCCCAGCATTTT; cdr3_aa: CASSVDRVDQPQHF
v_call: TRBV4-1; clone_size: NA; j_call: TRBJ1-2; d_call: NA; cdr3_nt: TGCGCCAGCAGCCAAGCGAAAGTAGGGGTTGCGGCTGGCTACACCTTC; cdr3_aa: CASSQAKVGVAAGYTF
v_call: TRBV6-1; clone_size: NA; j_call: TRBJ2-2; d_call: TRBD2; cdr3_nt: TGTGCCAGCAGTGAAATAGCGGGAATCGAAATTTTT; cdr3_aa: CASSEIAGIEIF